This TCR beta chain was sequenced during a study of cytomegalovirus exposure and HLA in healthy donors (dated by TCRdb to about 2017). Study-level background: The 666 repertoires of the first cohort and the roughly 120 validation repertoires were produced on the same platform, according to a later analysis. The study combined high-throughput TCR immunosequencing, statistical association of individual TCRs with disease status, and machine learning to predict cytomegalovirus infection status. The study aimed to test whether signatures of past pathogen exposure could be identified by cataloging public T cell receptors. In addition to the first cohort of 650 to 750 subjects, a separate validation cohort of some 120 different subjects was used.

Details on this clone: What antigen it recognizes has not been identified. No base qualities exist here, and no much larger clone lies one base off it.

Points the paper makes about the study in general: The authors suggested that the approach could potentially be extended to other disease states and immunological phenotypes. Across donors, most TCR sequences were observed very rarely, whereas some public TCRs were present in many individuals. In vitro tests confirmed that a few of the cytomegalovirus-associated TCR beta chains recognize cytomegalovirus antigens. Subsequent analysis determined that TCRs grouped into clusters in the first cohort also showed a tendency toward co-occurrence across the approximately 110 validation repertoires, and about 93% of cluster scores exceeded 0. In both the original and validation cohorts, the classifier was reported to diagnose cytomegalovirus status with high specificity and sensitivity. In the study, approximately 160 TCR beta chains were listed as associated with cytomegalovirus. The validation cohort had no HLA typing available for a later analysis, so co-occurrence within that cohort was assessed over all 130 or so repertoires.

Separate from the roughly 650-subject first cohort, the validation cohort of about 120 subjects was the group to which the donors belonged. Germline trimming amounts to 2 bases on V and 5 bases on J, with 13 as the count of junction bases outside the gene matches. The CDR3 runs 17 amino acids, cysteine and phenylalanine included. Of all the DNA, just the CDR3 is kept, 51 bases in frame from base 1. Libraries came from the immunoSEQ multiplex PCR assay. The published analysis was carried out like this. A statistical classification framework was built for diagnosing cytomegalovirus status from the catalog of TCR beta chain sequences. TCRdb carries this immuneACCESS record with in-frame sequences only. Its versions omit some clonotypes, under half of them owing to an unresolved V gene in the studies checked, with the rest unexplained. That table furnishes V, J and clone size, whereas the DNA furnished D and trimming. The sample includes about 63,000 clones, with 89% observed a single time. 0.95% to 1.5% of the sample comes from the top ten.

In this chain, TRBV23-1 is recombined with TRBJ2-5, and 8 bases in between align with TRBD1. TRBV23-1 is placed among ORFs of uncertain function. This sequence originates from a young woman in good health and CMV-seronegative. Sequenced: PBMCs. The CDR3 in this case is CASSQPRTGPVLETQYF. The bases read TGCGCCAGCAGTCAACCTCGGACAGGGCCGGTCCTCGAGACCCAGTACTTC.